One TCR beta chain is described in this entry. Its antigen remains unknown. This entry is derived from a study of T cell responses to AZD1222 COVID-19 vaccine. This CDR3 comprises 14 residues. Per the germline V gene, CDR1 is MGHRA and CDR2 is YSYEKL. V gave up 4 bases and J gave up 6 bases; unmatched junction bases: 4. Assay: immunoSEQ multiplex PCR; the TCRdb copy retains only in-frame clones and omits some. The table has more than 140,000 clones, about 87% seen once. Study findings and constraints: Only five to seven AZD1222 recipients were seropositive at baseline. Two AZD1222 administrations were followed by greater Spike-specific TCR breadth and depth. Repertoires in all cases were sampled only once the peak T cell response had passed. Along spike, vaccine-associated CD4 TCRs were found throughout, with dominance at 160-218 and 743-854.

This rearrangement joins TRBV4-1 to TRBJ1-2; 11 bases agree with TRBD1. This sequence originates from an adult in good health. This specimen was peripheral blood, taken on day 0 of MenACWY control vaccination. DNA for the CDR3: TGCGCCAGCAGCCCGGGACAGGGGGGCGATGGCTACACCTTC. Residues: CASSPGQGGDGYTF.